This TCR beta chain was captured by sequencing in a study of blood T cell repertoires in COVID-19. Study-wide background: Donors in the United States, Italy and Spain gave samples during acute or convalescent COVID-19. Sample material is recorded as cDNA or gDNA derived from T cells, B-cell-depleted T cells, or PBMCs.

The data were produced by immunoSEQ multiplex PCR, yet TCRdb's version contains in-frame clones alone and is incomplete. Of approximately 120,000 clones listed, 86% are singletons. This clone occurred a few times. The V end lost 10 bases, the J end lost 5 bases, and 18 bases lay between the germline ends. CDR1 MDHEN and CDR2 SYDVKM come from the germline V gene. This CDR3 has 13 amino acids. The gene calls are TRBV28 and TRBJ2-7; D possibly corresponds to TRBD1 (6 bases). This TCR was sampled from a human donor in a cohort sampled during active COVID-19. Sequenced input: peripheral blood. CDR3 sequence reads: CATRPGTLDEQYF. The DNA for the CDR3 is TGTGCCACCCGACCGGGGACATTGGACGAGCAGTACTTC.